The source of this TCR beta chain is a study of cytomegalovirus exposure and HLA in healthy donors. The study ran its PCR with 60 Vbeta and 13 Jbeta primers. Sequenced by immunoSEQ multiplex PCR; TCRdb stores in-frame clones only, minus some. The sample has approximately 130,000 clones, 70% to 75% seen once; the top ten hold about 3%. CDR1 MNHEY and CDR2 SVGAGI come from the germline V gene. J gave up 4 bases and V 0 bases, and 3 bases lay outside the gene matches. The CDR3 has 16 residues. V gene TRBV6-5 combines with J gene TRBJ2-1; 10 bases agree with TRBD2. The TCR sequence derives from a young man in good health and CMV-seronegative. Material for sequencing was PBMCs. CDR3: CASSYSSSGGYNEQFF. The DNA of the CDR3 is TGTGCCAGCAGTTACTCGAGTAGCGGGGGGTACAATGAGCAGTTCTTC.